The next 25 T cell receptor beta chains were all read from a single sample in a study of T cells after yellow fever vaccination. TCRdb re-called the 5' RACE reads with MiXCR, one entry per CDR3 protein. The data show around 550,000 distinct CDR3 sequences, with about a fifth seen just once and 13% to 15% held by the top ten. The sample was PBMCs, taken 15 days after the yellow fever booster vaccination. The receptors here all came from a man aged 25 to 40 who received the YFV17D yellow fever vaccine.

This clonotype was observed a few times. This rearrangement joins TRBV6-1 to TRBJ2-2; D could derive from TRBD1 or TRBD2 (5 bases each). Trimming pared 8 bases from V and 4 bases from J, leaving 17 bases between. In germline, CDR1 is MNHNS, CDR2 SASEGT. This CDR3 region has 15 residues. CDR3 in DNA: TGTGCCAGCGGGGGTAGGGCCGGGGCCACCGGGGAGCTGTTTTTT. Its translation is CASGGRAGATGELFF.

This sequence joins TRBV7-2 and TRBJ2-7; 8 nucleotides line up with TRBD2. The CDR3 runs 17 residues. Germline V gene lookup returns CDR1 SGHTA and CDR2 FQGNSA. The junction had 14 bases not matched to a gene; V was cut back by 5 bases and J by 2 bases. CDR3: CASSQGQLAVLPYEQYF. The CDR3 DNA reads as TGTGCCAGCAGCCAGGGCCAACTAGCGGTCCTTCCCTACGAGCAGTACTTC.

This clonotype was seen just once. The chain has TRBV6-5 and TRBJ1-5, with D possibly matching TRBD1 (5 bases). The germline V gene has CDR1 MNHEY and CDR2 SVGAGI. This CDR3 spans 15 amino acids. Trimming took off 6 bases at V and 5 bases at J, with 17 bases between the two ends. The CDR3 sequence: CASSSSGAPHQPQHF. The CDR3 DNA reads as TGTGCCAGCAGCTCCTCTGGGGCACCCCATCAGCCCCAGCATTTT.

This chain uses TRBV5-1 with TRBJ2-7, with 8 bases identical to TRBD1. V lost 3 bases, J lost 5 bases, and 4 bases stayed unmatched. Germline-derived CDR1 and CDR2 are SGHRS and YFSETQ. This CDR3 contains 13 residues. The CDR3 DNA sequence: TGCGCCAGCAGCTCAGACAGGGGAAACGAGCAGTACTTC. Translating it yields CASSSDRGNEQYF.

This clonotype came up a few times. This rearrangement joins TRBV6-2 or TRBV6-3 to TRBJ2-5, with 10 bases identical to TRBD1. V gave up 8 bases and J gave up 3 bases; unmatched junction bases: 9. The CDR3 runs to 15 residues. Germline lookup yields CDR1 MNHEY and CDR2 SVGEGT. CDR3 sequence reads: CASCLTGTGEETQYF. CDR3 bases: TGTGCCAGCTGCCTTACAGGGACAGGGGAAGAGACCCAGTACTTC.

The chain is built from TRBV7-8 and TRBJ1-5; D is unresolved. The CDR3 has 14 residues. Germline CDR1 SGHVS, CDR2 FQNEAQ. Between the trimmed V and J ends, which lost 5 bases and 6 bases, there was a span of 14 bases. CDR3 DNA sequence: TGTGCCAGCAGCACAGACGGGCCTCTTCAGCCCCAGCATTTT. Its translation is CASSTDGPLQPQHF.

There are a few counts of this clonotype. The CDR3 region has the DNA TGCAGAATATCACCGACCCCCGGGACTAGCGGGCGGGCAGATACGCAGTATTTT. Translation gives CRISPTPGTSGRADTQYF. The chain has TRBV20-1 and TRBJ2-3; 12 bases map to TRBD2. Germline CDR1 and CDR2: DFQATT and SNEGSKA (reference sequence). The CDR3 totals 18 residues.

The chain couples TRBV29-1 to TRBJ2-5, with D possibly being TRBD1 (5 bases). CDR3 length: 12 residues. With 4 bases removed from V and 10 bases from J, the gap between germline ends came to 16 bases. CDR1 is SQVTM, CDR2 ANQGSEA, per germline. The CDR3 DNA is TGCAGCGTTGGACAGACCGGGTTCGACCAGTACTTC. Translating it yields CSVGQTGFDQYF.

The chain carries TRBV5-1 and TRBJ2-5, with 9 bases identical to TRBD2. This CDR3 spans 15 amino acids. CDR1 and CDR2 (germline): SGHRS, YFSETQ. V was clipped by 5 bases and J by 1 base; unmatched bases: 6. The CDR3 spells CASRRGGGPQETQYF. The CDR3 DNA reads TGCGCCAGCAGGCGGGGGGGCGGCCCCCAAGAGACCCAGTACTTC.

This clonotype appeared a few times. The chain is built from TRBV5-4 and TRBJ2-2; D could derive from TRBD1 or TRBD2 (5 bases each). The CDR3 is 15 residues long. The germline V gene has CDR1 SGHNT and CDR2 YYREEE (reference sequence). Trimming stripped 0 bases from V and 4 bases from J, with 10 bases between. The CDR3 is CASSLGGTSTGELFF. The CDR3 nucleotides read TGTGCCAGCAGCTTGGGGGGGACCTCCACCGGGGAGCTGTTTTTT.

This clonotype occurred a few times. The chain links TRBV10-3 to TRBJ1-3; D remains unclear. CDR1 is ENHRY, CDR2 SYGVKD, per germline. V lost 6 bases and J lost 2, with 5 bases in between. The length of the CDR3 is 12 residues. The CDR3, as DNA: TGTGCCATCAGCAGAACTGGAAACACCATATATTTT. Its protein product is CAISRTGNTIYF.

There are a few counts of this clonotype. V and J are TRBV7-2 and TRBJ1-5; no definite D call. The CDR3 is 14 residues long. V lost 0 bases and J 5 bases, leaving 8 bases between the germline ends. The V gene's germline CDR1 is SGHTA and CDR2 FQGNSA. The CDR3 spells CASSLAGRYQPQHF. The CDR3 DNA is TGTGCCAGCAGCTTAGCAGGGAGATATCAGCCCCAGCATTTT. Drawing the rest from reference TRBV7-2 and TRBJ1-5, the complete variable domain is GAGVSQSPSNKVTEKGKDVELRCDPISGHTALYWYRQSLGQGLEFLIYFQGNSAPDKSGLPSDRFSAERTGGSVSTLTIQRTQQEDSAVYLCASSLAGRYQPQHFGDGTRLSIL.

There are a few counts of this clonotype. This chain connects TRBV30 to TRBJ2-7; 7 bases match TRBD2. CDR1 GTSNPN and CDR2 SVGIG come from the germline V gene (reference sequence). The CDR3 runs 14 residues. V was pared by 5 bases and J by 2 bases, with 9 bases of the junction left unmatched. CDR3 protein: CAWGREADPYEQYF. The CDR3 DNA reads as TGTGCCTGGGGTCGGGAGGCCGACCCCTACGAGCAGTACTTC.

This clonotype was recorded a few times. This chain joins TRBV12-3 or TRBV12-4 and TRBJ2-1, with 12 positions matching TRBD2. CDR3 length equals 16 residues. J lost 6 bases, V lost 5 bases, and 8 bases had no gene match. As DNA, the CDR3 is TGTGCCAGCAGTCTTCCCGGACTAGCGGGACCCAATGAGCAGTTCTTC. This encodes CASSLPGLAGPNEQFF.

This clonotype occurred a few times. The genes are TRBV7-3 and TRBJ2-2; D call uncertain. CDR1 is SGHTA and CDR2 is FQGTGA in the germline V gene. The CDR3 length is 15 residues. Trimming took 4 bases from V and 5 from J, leaving 14 bases between them. CDR3 loop: CASSSSGPSTGELFF. The CDR3, as DNA: TGTGCCAGCAGCTCCTCCGGACCTAGTACCGGGGAGCTGTTTTTT. Together with reference TRBV7-3 and TRBJ2-2, the CDR3 gives the full variable domain: GAGVSQTPSNKVTEKGKYVELRCDPISGHTALYWYRQSLGQGPEFLIYFQGTGAADDSGLPNDRFFAVRPEGSVSTLKIQRTERGDSAVYLCASSSSGPSTGELFFGEGSRLTVL.

This clonotype has a handful of counts. The chain combines TRBV6-2 or TRBV6-3 with TRBJ2-7; perhaps TRBD1 as D (5 bases). CDR1 and CDR2 (germline): MNHEY, SVGEGT. The CDR3 sequence is 14 residues long. V shed 6 bases and J shed 4 bases, with 16 bases lying between them. CDR3 nucleotide sequence: TGTGCCAGCAGACAACAGGTCTCGTATTACGAGCAGTACTTC. It yields the protein CASRQQVSYYEQYF.

This chain links TRBV11-2 with TRBJ2-3, with 7 bases identical to TRBD2. Germline loops: CDR1 SGHAT, CDR2 FQNNGV. Trimming cost V 6 bases and J 2 bases; bases outside gene matches: 20. This CDR3 contains 19 residues. The CDR3 DNA sequence: TGTGCCAGCAGTTTATACCCCCCGGGCGGGAGCAGCTACACAGATACGCAGTATTTT. Protein product: CASSLYPPGGSSYTDTQYF.

The chain joins TRBV23-1 to TRBJ2-2, with unresolved D. TRBV23-1 is noted as an ORF with a role that remains uncertain. The CDR3 has 12 residues. V lost 8 bases to trimming and J lost 1 base, with 5 bases between them. The CDR3 loop reads CASPGNTGELFF. In DNA form, the CDR3 reads TGCGCCAGCCCGGGGAACACCGGGGAGCTGTTTTTT.

Only a few counts were recorded for this clonotype. The V call is TRBV7-9, the J call TRBJ2-1; TRBD2 matches 12 bases. Germline CDR1 and CDR2: SEHNR and FQNEAQ (reference sequence). The trim removed 3 bases at V and 8 bases at J, leaving 8 bases unmatched. The CDR3 loop spans 16 amino acids. As DNA, the CDR3 is TGTGCCAGCAGCTTGGCCCGAAGACTAGCGGGAGATGAGCAGTTCTTC. Protein: CASSLARRLAGDEQFF. The whole variable domain, remainder taken from reference TRBV7-9 and TRBJ2-1, is DTGVSQNPRHKITKRGQNVTFRCDPISEHNRLYWYRQTLGQGPEFLTYFQNEAQLEKSRLLSDRFSAERPKGSFSTLEIQRTEQGDSAMYLCASSLARRLAGDEQFFGPGTRLTVL.

CDR3: CSARRGRWDEQYF. The CDR3 DNA reads TGCAGTGCTAGAAGGGGGCGCTGGGACGAGCAGTACTTC. The chain is built from TRBV20-1 and TRBJ2-7; TRBD1 agrees at 7 bases. CDR3 length: 13 amino acids. Losses at the gene ends were 2 bases for V and 5 bases for J; bases not matched to a gene: 6. Germline V lookup: CDR1 DFQATT, CDR2 SNEGSKA (reference sequence).

This clonotype was counted only a few times. The genes are TRBV11-2 and TRBJ2-5; a weak D match, TRBD1 (6 bases). The ends were cut back, 2 bases at V and 1 base at J, with 11 bases in the middle. The CDR3 runs 15 residues. In germline, CDR1 is SGHAT, CDR2 FQNNGV. This CDR3 is CASSLNPDSQETQYF. The CDR3 DNA reads as TGTGCCAGCAGCTTAAACCCGGACAGCCAAGAGACCCAGTACTTC.

This clonotype occurred a few times. The chain joins TRBV14 to TRBJ2-3, with D tentatively TRBD1 (5 bases). The length of the CDR3 is 12 residues. Per the germline V gene, CDR1 is SGHDN and CDR2 is FVKESK. Trimming pared 10 bases from V and 0 bases from J, leaving 8 bases between. The CDR3 here is CATGQSTDTQYF. The CDR3 DNA reads TGTGCCACCGGACAAAGCACAGATACGCAGTATTTT.

The rearrangement joins TRBV7-8 to TRBJ1-2, with TRBD1 as a possible D gene (5 bases). V was trimmed by 1 base and J by 2 bases, leaving 11 bases between them. This CDR3 contains 15 residues. Germline loops: CDR1 SGHVS, CDR2 FQNEAQ. The CDR3 DNA sequence: TGTGCCAGCAGCTTAGTACACTGGGACAACTATGGCTACACCTTC. Translated: CASSLVHWDNYGYTF. The full variable domain, in which reference TRBV7-8 and TRBJ1-2 provide the parts outside the CDR3, is GAGVSQSPRYKVAKRGQDVALRCDPISGHVSLFWYQQALGQGPEFLTYFQNEAQLDKSGLPSDRFFAERPEGSVSTLKIQRTQQEDSAVYLCASSLVHWDNYGYTFGSGTRLTVV.

The chain is built from TRBV5-5 and TRBJ1-4, with TRBD1 as a possible D gene (5 bases). Looked up from germline, CDR1 is SGHKS and CDR2 is YYEKEE (reference sequence). The CDR3 has 15 residues. V gave up 4 bases and J gave up 0 bases, with 10 bases separating them. The CDR3 DNA sequence: TGTGCCAGCAGCCCTGGGGCTACAACTAATGAAAAACTGTTTTTT. Protein product: CASSPGATTNEKLFF. Filled out from reference TRBV5-5 and TRBJ1-4, the complete variable domain reads DAGVTQSPTHLIKTRGQQVTLRCSPISGHKSVSWYQQVLGQGPQFIFQYYEKEERGRGNFPDRFSARQFPNYSSELNVNALLLGDSALYLCASSPGATTNEKLFFGSGTQLSVL.

The J gene is TRBJ1-2, the V gene TRBV12-3 or TRBV12-4; TRBD1 might be the D (6 bases). Between the trimmed V and J ends, which lost 5 bases and 6 bases, there was a span of 13 bases. The CDR3 has 13 residues. CDR3 residues: CASSLTTGNGYTF. CDR3 nucleotides: TGTGCCAGCAGTCTCACCACAGGGAATGGCTACACCTTC.